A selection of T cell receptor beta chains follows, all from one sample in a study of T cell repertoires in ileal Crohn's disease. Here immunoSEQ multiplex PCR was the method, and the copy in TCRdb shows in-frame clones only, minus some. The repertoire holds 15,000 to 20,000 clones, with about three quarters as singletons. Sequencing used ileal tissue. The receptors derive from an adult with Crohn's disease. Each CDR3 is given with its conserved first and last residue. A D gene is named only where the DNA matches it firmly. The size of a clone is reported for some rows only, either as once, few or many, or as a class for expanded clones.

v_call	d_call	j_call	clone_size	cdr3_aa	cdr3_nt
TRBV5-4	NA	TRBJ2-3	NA	CASSSGLSTDTQYF	TGTGCCAGCAGCTCTGGACTATCAACCGATACGCAGTATTTT
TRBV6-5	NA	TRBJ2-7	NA	CASSKQGDEQYF	TGTGCCAGCAGTAAACAGGGTGACGAGCAGTACTTC
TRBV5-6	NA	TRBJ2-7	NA	CASSRRGGTYEQYF	TGTGCCAGCAGCCGCCGGGGAGGAACCTACGAGCAGTACTTC
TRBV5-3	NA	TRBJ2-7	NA	CARSPVPVLGYEQYF	TGTGCCAGAAGCCCGGTTCCGGTTCTCGGGTACGAGCAGTACTTC
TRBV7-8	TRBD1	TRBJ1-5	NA	CASSSRTGHNQPQHF	TGTGCCAGCAGCTCTAGGACAGGGCACAATCAGCCCCAGCATTTT
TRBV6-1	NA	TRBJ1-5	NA	CASSESAGNYQPQHF	TGTGCCAGCAGTGAATCAGCGGGGAACTATCAGCCCCAGCATTTT
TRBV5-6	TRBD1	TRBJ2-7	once	CASSLTGTGIYEQYF	TGTGCCAGCAGCCTGACCGGGACAGGCATCTACGAGCAGTACTTC
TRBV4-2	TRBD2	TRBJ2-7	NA	CASSPRTSGRAPREQYF	TGTGCCAGCAGCCCACGGACTAGCGGGAGGGCCCCCCGGGAGCAGTACTTC
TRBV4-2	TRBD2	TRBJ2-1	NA	CASSHLAGDSYNEQFF	TGTGCCAGCAGCCATTTAGCGGGGGACTCCTACAATGAGCAGTTCTTC
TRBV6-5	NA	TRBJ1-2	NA	CASSYSSGNYGYTF	TGTGCCAGCAGTTACTCGTCGGGTAACTATGGCTACACCTTC
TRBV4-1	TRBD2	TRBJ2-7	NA	CASSQARVGGREQYF	TGCGCCAGCAGCCAAGCCAGGGTGGGGGGGAGAGAGCAGTACTTC
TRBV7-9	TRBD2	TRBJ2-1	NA	CASSIPLRLAGFGNEQFF	TGTGCCAGCAGCATTCCCTTACGACTAGCGGGGTTTGGCAATGAGCAGTTCTTC
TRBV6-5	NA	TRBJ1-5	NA	CASSYSPDQPQHF	TGTGCCAGCAGTTACTCGCCAGATCAGCCCCAGCATTTT
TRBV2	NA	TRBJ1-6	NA	CASSREDISSSPLHF	TGTGCCAGCAGTCGAGAAGACATTTCCTCTTCACCCCTCCACTTT
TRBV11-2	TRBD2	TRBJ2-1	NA	CASSLDRTGGNEQFF	TGTGCCAGCAGCTTAGATCGTACGGGAGGCAATGAGCAGTTCTTC
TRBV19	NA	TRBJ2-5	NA	CASSMITVNSQETQYF	TGTGCCAGTAGTATGATAACGGTAAACAGCCAAGAGACCCAGTACTTC
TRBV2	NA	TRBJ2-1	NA	CASSELLGQFF	TGTGCCAGCAGTGAATTACTTGGGCAGTTCTTC
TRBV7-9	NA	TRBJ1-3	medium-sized	CASSLAGAGPSGNTIYF	TGTGCCAGCAGCTTAGCCGGTGCAGGGCCCTCTGGAAACACCATATATTTT
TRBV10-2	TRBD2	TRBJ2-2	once	CASAGLAAGELFF	TGCGCCAGCGCCGGACTAGCTGCCGGGGAGCTGTTTTTT
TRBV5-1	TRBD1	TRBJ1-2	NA	CASSFEGAVGYTF	TGCGCCAGCAGCTTCGAGGGGGCCGTTGGCTACACCTTC
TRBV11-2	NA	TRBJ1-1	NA	CASSRGGTGTEAFF	TGTGCCAGCAGCCGGGGGGGCACGGGCACTGAAGCTTTCTTT
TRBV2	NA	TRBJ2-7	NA	CASSETGGGYEQYF	TGTGCCAGCAGTGAAACCGGGGGTGGGTACGAGCAGTACTTC
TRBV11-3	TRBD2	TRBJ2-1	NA	CASSLGLAGAAEQFF	TGTGCCAGCAGCTTAGGGCTAGCGGGAGCTGCTGAGCAGTTCTTC
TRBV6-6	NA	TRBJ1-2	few	CASREQGQGGGYTF	TGTGCCAGCAGAGAGCAGGGACAAGGGGGTGGCTACACCTTC
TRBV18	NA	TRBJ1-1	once	CASSPQGNTEAFF	TGTGCCAGCTCGCCTCAGGGGAACACTGAAGCTTTCTTT
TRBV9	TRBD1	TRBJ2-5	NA	CASSVSGTGQETQYF	TGTGCCAGCAGCGTATCAGGGACAGGACAAGAGACCCAGTACTTC
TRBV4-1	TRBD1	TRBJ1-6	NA	CASSQEQGDNSPLHF	TGCGCCAGCAGCCAAGAGCAGGGGGATAATTCACCCCTCCACTTT
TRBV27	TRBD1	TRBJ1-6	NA	CASSSLTGGPGKLTLHF	TGTGCCAGCAGTTCCCTGACAGGGGGCCCCGGAAAATTGACCCTCCACTTT
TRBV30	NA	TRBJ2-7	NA	CAWSVRGGTEITYEQYF	TGTGCCTGGAGTGTACGGGGCGGGACAGAGATTACCTACGAGCAGTACTTC
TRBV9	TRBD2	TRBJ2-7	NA	CASSARAGVGEQYF	TGTGCCAGCAGCGCCCGGGCGGGAGTAGGCGAGCAGTACTTC
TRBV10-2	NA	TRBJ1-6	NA	CASHFDFTSPLHF	TGCGCCAGCCACTTCGACTTTACGTCACCCCTCCACTTT
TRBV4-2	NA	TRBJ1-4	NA	CASKGRANEKLFF	TGTGCCAGCAAAGGCAGGGCTAATGAAAAACTGTTTTTT
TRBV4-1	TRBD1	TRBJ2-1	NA	CASSRSGTVQFF	TGCGCCAGCAGCCGATCCGGGACAGTGCAGTTCTTC
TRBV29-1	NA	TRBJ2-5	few	CSVVKQGSQETQYF	TGCAGCGTTGTTAAACAGGGCTCGCAAGAGACCCAGTACTTC
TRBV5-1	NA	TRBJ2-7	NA	CASSITGLLYEQYF	TGCGCCAGCAGCATTACAGGCCTTCTTTACGAGCAGTACTTC
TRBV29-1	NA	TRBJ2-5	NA	CSVDQTAEQETQYF	TGCAGCGTGGACCAGACAGCTGAACAAGAGACCCAGTACTTC
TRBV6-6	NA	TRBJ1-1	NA	CASSYAAMNTEAFF	TGTGCCAGCAGTTACGCGGCTATGAACACTGAAGCTTTCTTT
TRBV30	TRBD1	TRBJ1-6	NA	CAWSRDRGSSPLHF	TGTGCCTGGAGCCGGGACAGGGGCTCCTCACCCCTCCACTTT
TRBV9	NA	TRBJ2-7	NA	CASSVEGDEQYF	TGTGCCAGCAGCGTAGAAGGGGACGAGCAGTACTTC
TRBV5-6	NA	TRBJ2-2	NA	CASTALREKLRGELFF	TGTGCCAGCACCGCTCTCCGAGAAAAGCTCAGGGGGGAGCTGTTTTTT
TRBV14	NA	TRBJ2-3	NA	CASSQGGHTDTQYF	TGTGCCAGCAGCCAAGGAGGGCACACAGATACGCAGTATTTT
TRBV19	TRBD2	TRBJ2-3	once	CASSKKAGRATDTQYF	TGTGCCAGTAGCAAAAAAGCGGGGAGGGCCACAGATACGCAGTATTTT
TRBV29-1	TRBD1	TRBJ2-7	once	CSAFGTGSHEQYF	TGCAGCGCCTTCGGGACAGGGTCCCACGAGCAGTACTTC
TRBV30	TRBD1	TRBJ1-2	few	CAWSTGGSYGYTF	TGTGCCTGGAGTACAGGGGGCTCTTATGGCTACACCTTC
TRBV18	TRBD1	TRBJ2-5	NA	CASSPDRGTQETQYF	TGTGCCAGCTCACCAGACAGGGGGACCCAAGAGACCCAGTACTTC
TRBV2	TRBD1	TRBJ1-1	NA	CASRDRGGNTEAFF	TGTGCCAGCAGAGACAGGGGCGGAAACACTGAAGCTTTCTTT
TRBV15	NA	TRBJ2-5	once	CATSGVAPYGAQYF	TGTGCCACCAGCGGTGTAGCGCCCTACGGGGCCCAGTACTTC
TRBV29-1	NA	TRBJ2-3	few	CSVEVGRAGTDTQYF	TGCAGCGTTGAAGTTGGCAGGGCCGGCACAGATACGCAGTATTTT
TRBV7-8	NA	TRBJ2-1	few	CASSLHSTESLNEQFF	TGTGCCAGCAGCTTACACTCTACGGAGTCGTTGAATGAGCAGTTCTTC
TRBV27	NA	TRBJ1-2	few	CASSSSLQPYGYTF	TGTGCCAGCAGTTCCAGTCTACAGCCCTATGGCTACACCTTC
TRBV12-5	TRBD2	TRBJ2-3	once	CAREASTDTQYF	TGTGCGCGGGAGGCTAGCACAGATACGCAGTATTTT